The clone carrying this T cell receptor beta chain was detected many times. This sample was taken from a study of patients and donors after allogeneic stem cell transplantation. TCRdb recomputed calls from the RT-PCR reads with MiXCR, one row per CDR3 protein. Among roughly 940,000 distinct CDR3 sequences listed, around 17% were seen once. Trimming removed 4 bases from V and 4 bases from J; junction bases left unmatched: 4. The CDR3 runs 14 residues. The material sequenced was blood, either unsorted or a sorted T cell fraction (not recorded which). V is TRBV12-3 or TRBV12-4 and J is TRBJ2-5; the match to TRBD1 covers 9 bases. The TCR sequence derives from a human donor who was either an allogeneic HSCT recipient or a stem cell or donor lymphocyte infusion donor (not recorded which). It is not recorded whose cells these are; they may come from a transplant donor. CDR3 coding DNA: TGTGCCAGCAGTTACAGGGGGCGGTCAGAGACCCAGTACTTC. Protein product: CASSYRGRSETQYF.